These T cell receptor beta chains were read from a single sample in a study of blood T cell repertoires in COVID-19. TCRdb keeps only in-frame clones here, not all; method: immunoSEQ multiplex PCR. The sample holds over 150,000 clones, approximately 79% seen once. Sequencing was carried out using peripheral blood. These receptors originate from a woman between 65 and 79 years old with acute or convalescent COVID-19. Each CDR3 is given with its conserved first and last residue. D genes are given only for firm matches. Expanded clones are given a class, and other clones once, few, many or no size at all.

cdr3_aa	cdr3_nt	d_call	clone_size	j_call	v_call
CASSQDGGPGNTIYF	TGTGCCAGCAGCCAAGACGGAGGGCCCGGAAACACCATATATTTT	.	.	TRBJ1-3	TRBV3-1/TRBV3-2
CASSFRGGASVRELFF	TGTGCCAGCAGCTTCCGGGGGGGGGCCTCCGTCCGGGAGCTGTTTTTT	TRBD2	.	TRBJ2-2	TRBV5-8
CASSFSGNTEAFF	TGTGCCAGCAGCTTTTCGGGGAACACTGAAGCTTTCTTT	.	once	TRBJ1-1	TRBV5-6
CATDREGRRGETQYF	TGTGCCACGGACAGGGAGGGACGGCGAGGAGAGACCCAGTACTTC	.	.	TRBJ2-5	TRBV7-9
CATSESRLAGGAVTGELFF	TGTGCCACCAGTGAATCGCGACTAGCGGGAGGCGCGGTGACCGGGGAGCTGTTTTTT	TRBD2	few	TRBJ2-2	TRBV24-1
CASSRRGDTEAFF	TGTGCCAGCAGTCGTCGGGGGGACACTGAAGCTTTCTTT	.	few	TRBJ1-1	TRBV25-1
CASSYGTSGDTQYF	TGTGCCAGCAGTTACGGGACTAGCGGAGATACGCAGTATTTT	TRBD2	.	TRBJ2-3	TRBV6-2/TRBV6-3
CATSSLAGGQETQYF	TGTGCCACCAGTTCACTAGCGGGGGGACAAGAGACCCAGTACTTC	TRBD2	.	TRBJ2-5	TRBV24-1
CAWSYRVGQPQHF	TGTGCCTGGAGTTACAGGGTCGGGCAGCCCCAGCATTTT	.	.	TRBJ1-5	TRBV30
CASSLGQVTDTQYF	TGTGCCAGCAGTTTAGGACAGGTCACAGATACGCAGTATTTT	TRBD1	.	TRBJ2-3	TRBV27
CATSEVDSYGYTF	TGTGCCACCAGTGAGGTTGACAGTTATGGCTACACCTTC	.	many	TRBJ1-2	TRBV24-1
CASSPQAGGVGELFF	TGTGCCAGTAGTCCCCAAGCGGGAGGGGTCGGGGAGCTGTTTTTT	TRBD2	once	TRBJ2-2	TRBV19
CASSLEDAGSGELFF	TGTGCCAGCAGCTTAGAGGACGCGGGCTCCGGGGAGCTGTTTTTT	.	.	TRBJ2-2	TRBV7-9
CASSWRGDTQYF	TGTGCCAGCAGTTGGCGCGGAGATACGCAGTATTTT	.	.	TRBJ2-3	TRBV27
CASSPRTPGGEDTQYF	TGTGCCAGCAGCCCCAGAACCCCAGGGGGCGAGGATACGCAGTATTTT	TRBD1	.	TRBJ2-3	TRBV3-1/TRBV3-2
CAWSVRQPNQPQHF	TGTGCCTGGAGTGTACGACAGCCGAATCAGCCCCAGCATTTT	.	.	TRBJ1-5	TRBV30
CSVDSSGRGGDTQYF	TGCAGCGTTGATAGTAGCGGGAGAGGGGGGGATACGCAGTATTTT	TRBD2	.	TRBJ2-3	TRBV29-1
CATKPQGATNEKLFF	TGTGCCACCAAGCCACAGGGGGCAACTAATGAAAAACTGTTTTTT	TRBD1	.	TRBJ1-4	TRBV6-5
CASSSFDSSGETGELFF	TGCGCCAGCAGCTCTTTCGATAGTAGCGGGGAGACCGGGGAGCTGTTTTTT	TRBD2	.	TRBJ2-2	TRBV5-1
CAWSALAGGSDTQYF	TGTGCCTGGAGTGCCCTAGCGGGAGGATCAGATACGCAGTATTTT	TRBD2	.	TRBJ2-3	TRBV30
CAWANYRVIRSGTEAFF	TGTGCCTGGGCAAATTACAGGGTTATCAGGTCAGGCACTGAAGCTTTCTTT	.	.	TRBJ1-1	TRBV30
CASNPSGNQETQYF	TGTGCCAGCAACCCGTCCGGGAACCAAGAGACCCAGTACTTC	.	.	TRBJ2-5	TRBV6-5
CSVEEYGYTF	TGCAGCGTGGAGGAATATGGCTACACCTTC	.	many	TRBJ1-2	TRBV29-1
CASSRATKETQYF	TGTGCCAGCAGCCGGGCGACTAAAGAGACCCAGTACTTC	.	.	TRBJ2-5	TRBV11-2
CAISAAGGPTDTQYF	TGTGCCATCAGTGCGGCGGGAGGGCCTACAGATACGCAGTATTTT	TRBD2	.	TRBJ2-3	TRBV10-3
CASSQGGNTEAFF	TGTGCCAGCAGTCAGGGGGGGAACACTGAAGCTTTCTTT	TRBD1	.	TRBJ1-1	TRBV25-1
CASTRVQISGNTIYF	TGTGCCAGCACCCGCGTACAGATCTCTGGAAACACCATATATTTT	.	.	TRBJ1-3	TRBV6-5
CASSQDLRSQRGRAGELFF	TGTGCCAGCAGCCAAGATTTAAGGTCCCAGCGAGGGAGGGCCGGGGAGCTGTTTTTT	TRBD2	.	TRBJ2-2	TRBV4-2
CASSVPDGGGGDTEAFF	TGTGCCAGCAGTGTTCCCGATGGAGGGGGGGGCGACACTGAAGCTTTCTTT	.	many	TRBJ1-1	TRBV6-1
CASSLGTGGGYEKLFF	TGTGCCAGCAGCTTGGGCACAGGGGGCGGATATGAAAAACTGTTTTTT	TRBD1	.	TRBJ1-4	TRBV5-4
CATSDWTRRSDTQYF	TGTGCCACCAGTGATTGGACCCGGAGGTCAGATACGCAGTATTTT	.	.	TRBJ2-3	TRBV24-1
CASSLGPVNNSPLHF	TGTGCCAGCAGCTTGGGGCCAGTTAATAATTCACCCCTCCACTTT	.	.	TRBJ1-6	TRBV7-9
CASSRDRGSGNTIYF	TGTGCCAGCAGTAGGGACAGGGGTTCTGGAAACACCATATATTTT	TRBD1	.	TRBJ1-3	TRBV2
CAWSLGLAEYNEQFF	TGTGCCTGGAGTCTAGGACTAGCGGAATACAATGAGCAGTTCTTC	TRBD2	few	TRBJ2-1	TRBV30
CAIEGQGGEKLFF	TGTGCCATAGAGGGGCAGGGAGGTGAAAAACTGTTTTTT	.	.	TRBJ1-4	TRBV6-5
CASSVGGQGGSYTF	TGTGCCAGCAGCGTAGGAGGACAGGGGGGGAGCTACACCTTC	TRBD1	few	TRBJ1-2	TRBV9
CASSQGWTGVKLFF	TGTGCCAGCTCACAGGGTTGGACAGGGGTAAAACTGTTTTTT	TRBD1	few	TRBJ1-4	TRBV18
CASSLTSAGYEQYF	TGTGCCAGCAGCCTGACATCCGCCGGCTACGAGCAGTACTTC	.	.	TRBJ2-7	TRBV7-9
CASKGQGAGANVLTF	TGTGCCAGTAAGGGACAGGGGGCTGGGGCCAACGTCCTGACTTTC	TRBD1	.	TRBJ2-6	TRBV19
CATGGSTYNEQFF	TGTGCCACTGGGGGCAGCACCTACAATGAGCAGTTCTTC	.	.	TRBJ2-1	TRBV10-3
CASSFLGTGTSTYEQYF	TGTGCCAGCAGCTTCCTGGGAACCGGGACTAGCACATACGAGCAGTACTTC	TRBD2	.	TRBJ2-7	TRBV5-8
CASKQGAQAVEKLFF	TGTGCCAGCAAACAGGGGGCGCAGGCTGTTGAAAAACTGTTTTTT	TRBD1	.	TRBJ1-4	TRBV7-2
CASSPRGSGAYEQYF	TGTGCCAGCAGTCCCCGAGGTAGCGGCGCCTACGAGCAGTACTTC	.	.	TRBJ2-7	TRBV27
CSVSSGQGDYGYTF	TGCAGCGTTAGTTCGGGACAGGGGGACTATGGCTACACCTTC	TRBD1	.	TRBJ1-2	TRBV29-1
CASNSRSSGNTIYF	TGTGCCAGCAACTCTAGGTCATCTGGAAACACCATATATTTT	.	.	TRBJ1-3	TRBV5-6
CASSGHSATGELFF	TGTGCCAGTAGTGGGCACTCCGCCACCGGGGAGCTGTTTTTT	.	.	TRBJ2-2	TRBV19
CSAYREYEQYF	TGCAGTGCTTACAGGGAGTACGAGCAGTACTTC	.	few	TRBJ2-7	TRBV20-1
CASSHGTANTGELFF	TGTGCCAGCAGCCACGGGACAGCGAACACCGGGGAGCTGTTTTTT	TRBD1	.	TRBJ2-2	TRBV7-7
CASSLASGFYQETQYF	TGTGCCAGCAGCTTAGCCAGCGGGTTTTACCAAGAGACCCAGTACTTC	.	once	TRBJ2-5	TRBV5-5
CASSLGSAGAYEQYF	TGTGCCAGCAGCTTGGGGTCGGCAGGGGCCTACGAGCAGTACTTC	.	.	TRBJ2-7	TRBV5-4
CASSIDSRLGVPFYNEQFF	TGTGCCAGTAGTATAGATAGCCGCCTCGGGGTCCCTTTCTACAATGAGCAGTTCTTC	.	.	TRBJ2-1	TRBV19
CASSLVGGQPEGSEAFF	TGCGCCAGCAGCTTGGTGGGGGGACAGCCCGAGGGGTCTGAAGCTTTCTTT	TRBD1	.	TRBJ1-1	TRBV5-1
CASSSVDTADTQYF	TGTGCCAGCAGCTCCGTCGACACCGCAGATACGCAGTATTTT	.	.	TRBJ2-3	TRBV7-3